This T cell receptor (beta chain) was profiled in a study of CD8+CD57+ T cells in acquired aplastic anemia. Overall study context: Healthy donors yielded roughly 9.8 million CD4+ cell reads on average.

There are many counts of this clonotype. For CDR3 and TCR beta VDJ profiling, genomic DNA was the template used. In TCRdb, the reads were re-called with MiXCR into one record per CDR3 protein. The sample yields 180,000 or so distinct CDR3 sequences, approximately 46% seen once. The CDR3 covers 18 residues. Trimming at V came to 0 bases and at J to 2 bases, leaving 11 bases not matched to a gene. The germline V gene encodes CDR1 MGHRA and CDR2 YSYEKL. Sequenced: sorted CD4+, CD8+, or CD8+CD57+ T cells (not recorded which) from PBMCs. The chain recombines TRBV4-1 with TRBJ2-7; TRBD2 agrees at 9 bases. The source of this sequence is a human donor in good health. CDR3 nucleotide sequence: TGCGCCAGCAGCCAAGATTCGACTAGCGGATGGGCGGCCTACGAGCAGTACTTC. It codes for CASSQDSTSGWAAYEQYF.